The count of the clone carrying this TCR beta chain is one. The antigen remains undetermined. This CDR3 comprises 13 residues. The V gene lost 1 base and the J gene lost 6 bases, with 10 bases spanning the gap. In germline, CDR1 is SEHNR, CDR2 FQNEAQ (reference sequence). Generated by immunoSEQ multiplex PCR, the TCRdb table keeps only in-frame clones and is missing some. The sample yields 250,000 to 350,000 clones, 60% to 80% seen once. These data belong to a study of cytotoxic CD8 clonotypes in ibrutinib-treated CLL. Study results and limitations: There were differences in sampling times between sustained-remission and progressing patients. A rise in clonality was seen at ibrutinib response, and a fall back toward baseline was seen at progression.

The sequencing here drew on PBMCs, taken at disease progression, from a patient treated with ibrutinib. The origin of this receptor is a human donor with chronic lymphocytic leukemia. J is TRBJ2-7 and V is TRBV7-9, with D unclear. The CDR3, as DNA: TGTGCCAGCAGCTTAGGAGGAGCAATCGAGCAGTACTTC. It translates to CASSLGGAIEQYF.